One and the same sample provided the 27 T cell receptor beta chains below, sequenced in a study of blood T cell repertoires in COVID-19. Using immunoSEQ multiplex PCR, the repertoire was profiled, and TCRdb retains in-frame clones only, with some absent. The sample holds fewer than 65,000 clones, more than 70% seen once. Sequenced: peripheral blood. These receptors all stem from a man in his 60s with acute or convalescent COVID-19.

The chain couples TRBV27 to TRBJ2-7; 9 bases are shared with TRBD1. This CDR3 region has 13 residues. V was pared by 8 bases and J by 5 bases, with 7 bases of the junction left unmatched. Germline-derived CDR1 and CDR2 are MNHEY and SMNVEV (reference sequence). DNA for the CDR3: TGTGCCAGCCGCCCCGGGACAGGGAACGAGCAGTACTTC. The encoded protein is CASRPGTGNEQYF.

The chain has TRBV7-9 and TRBJ1-6; 9 nucleotides line up with TRBD1. After removal of 11 bases from V and 9 bases from J, the junction contained 5 bases not matched to a gene. Germline assignment: CDR1 SEHNR and CDR2 FQNEAQ (reference sequence). There are 12 residues in the CDR3. In DNA, the CDR3 is TGTGCCTCGACAGGGGGGGTTTCACCCCTCCACTTT. It translates to CASTGGVSPLHF. The full variable domain, in which reference TRBV7-9 and TRBJ1-6 provide the parts outside the CDR3, is DTGVSQNPRHKITKRGQNVTFRCDPISEHNRLYWYRQTLGQGPEFLTYFQNEAQLEKSRLLSDRFSAERPKGSFSTLEIQRTEQGDSAMYLCASTGGVSPLHFGNGTRLTVT.

The chain employs TRBV11-2 and TRBJ2-5; 8 nucleotides match TRBD1. With V trimmed by 5 bases and J by 3 bases, 2 bases remained unmatched. The CDR3 length is 13 residues. CDR1 SGHAT and CDR2 FQNNGV come from the germline V gene. The CDR3 loop reads CASSPDREETQYF. CDR3 bases: TGTGCCAGCAGCCCGGACAGGGAAGAGACCCAGTACTTC.

V gene TRBV4-1 combines with J gene TRBJ1-1; D is possibly TRBD1 (6 bases). Germline lookup yields CDR1 MGHRA and CDR2 YSYEKL. Between the trimmed V and J ends, which lost 4 bases and 5 bases, there was a span of 23 bases. The CDR3 length is 17 residues. In DNA form, the CDR3 reads TGCGCCAGCAGCCTGTCCGGGACACCCTTAAGTTTTACTGAAGCTTTCTTT. This sequence encodes CASSLSGTPLSFTEAFF.

The V gene is TRBV6-5, the J gene TRBJ1-5; maybe TRBD1 (5 bases). Trimming cost V 6 bases and J 0 bases, with 9 bases left between them. The CDR3 spans 14 residues. Germline values: CDR1 MNHEY, CDR2 SVGAGI. The CDR3 sequence is CASSAGISNQPQHF. CDR3 in DNA: TGTGCCAGCAGCGCAGGGATTAGCAATCAGCCCCAGCATTTT.

The chain joins TRBV7-2 to TRBJ1-1; D call uncertain. Trimming removed 0 bases at V and 4 bases at J, with 12 bases between. CDR3 length: 15 residues. Germline CDR1 reads SGHTA; CDR2 reads FQGNSA. CDR3 nucleotide sequence: TGTGCCAGCAGCTTAGCCGGGGAAGGATTCACTGAAGCTTTCTTT. Translated, it gives CASSLAGEGFTEAFF.

This clone was seen a few times. The gene calls are TRBV11-2 and TRBJ1-2, with D perhaps matching TRBD1 (6 bases). Germline V CDR1 and CDR2: SGHAT, FQNNGV. The CDR3 has 14 residues. V dropped 5 bases and J dropped 4 bases, with 14 bases sitting between them. CDR3 sequence reads: CASSHPGGAYGYTF. CDR3 in DNA: TGTGCCAGCAGCCACCCCGGGGGGGCCTATGGCTACACCTTC.

The rearrangement links TRBV7-2 to TRBJ1-2; D is unresolved. V was pared by 2 bases and J by 5 bases, with 6 bases between. This CDR3 is built from 12 residues. Germline CDR1 is SGHTA and CDR2 is FQGNSA. In nucleotides, the CDR3 is TGTGCCAGCAGCTTATTAGAATATGGCTACACCTTC. It specifies CASSLLEYGYTF.

The genes are TRBV10-3 and TRBJ1-1; 7 positions match TRBD1. The germline V gene encodes CDR1 ENHRY and CDR2 SYGVKD. V trimming: 4 bases; J trimming: 0 bases; junction bases outside the gene matches: 5. The CDR3 runs to 15 residues. The CDR3 here is CAISAVTGMNTEAFF. DNA for the CDR3: TGTGCCATCAGTGCAGTGACAGGGATGAACACTGAAGCTTTCTTT.

In the case of this clone: Different DNA sequences within this sample yield the same CDR3. The chain is built from TRBV6-2 or TRBV6-3 and TRBJ1-5, with D possibly matching TRBD1 (6 bases). The CDR3 has 13 amino acids. Trimming shortened V by 7 bases and J by 4 bases, and 11 bases separated the two germline ends. Germline V gene lookup returns CDR1 MNHEY and CDR2 SVGEGT. CDR3 region: CASTPRGNQPQHF. The DNA of the CDR3 is TGTGCCAGCACCCCCAGGGGTAATCAGCCCCAGCATTTT.

The V call is TRBV20-1, the J call TRBJ2-7; 8 bases map to TRBD1. Germline CDR1 DFQATT, CDR2 SNEGSKA (reference sequence). The junction had 4 bases not matched to a gene; V was cut back by 3 bases and J by 0 bases. The CDR3 runs to 14 residues. The CDR3 region has the DNA TGCAGTGCTAGTAACAGGGGGTCCTCCTACGAGCAGTACTTC. Its protein product is CSASNRGSSYEQYF.

The genes are TRBV7-2 and TRBJ2-7; 11 nucleotides agree with TRBD1. This CDR3 is built from 14 residues. CDR1 SGHTA and CDR2 FQGNSA come from the germline V gene. The junction had 6 bases not matched to a gene; V was cut back by 5 bases and J by 6 bases. In nucleotides, the CDR3 is TGTGCCAGCAGCCCGGGGACAGGGGGTCTCGAGCAGTACTTC. Amino acid sequence: CASSPGTGGLEQYF.

This clone was seen more than once but under ten times. The V call is TRBV4-1, the J call TRBJ1-2; D perhaps matches TRBD1 (6 bases). CDR1 is MGHRA and CDR2 is YSYEKL in the germline V gene. The CDR3 consists of 13 residues. With 0 bases removed from V and 4 bases from J, the gap between germline ends came to 6 bases. The CDR3 sequence is CASSQEQGYGYTF. CDR3 in DNA: TGCGCCAGCAGCCAAGAACAGGGCTATGGCTACACCTTC.

The J gene is TRBJ2-7, the V gene TRBV18; 8 nucleotides align to TRBD1. This CDR3 spans 16 amino acids. Germline CDR1 reads KGHSH; CDR2 reads LQKENI. V dropped 3 bases and J dropped 7; count of bases not matched to a gene: 14. The CDR3 loop reads CASSPRGQGTPGEQYF. Written as DNA, the CDR3 is TGTGCCAGCTCACCCCGAGGACAGGGAACCCCCGGGGAGCAGTACTTC.

This clone showed up just a few times. The CDR3 here is CASKGQGTEAFF. CDR3 DNA sequence: TGTGCCAGCAAAGGACAGGGGACTGAAGCTTTCTTT. The chain is built from TRBV2 and TRBJ1-1; 9 nucleotides agree with TRBD1. Per the germline V gene, CDR1 is SNHLY and CDR2 is FYNNEI. The CDR3 is 12 amino acids. After removal of 7 bases from V and 5 bases from J, the junction contained 2 bases not matched to a gene.

The V and J genes are TRBV6-5 and TRBJ1-1, with no clear D. Trimming took 4 bases from V and 1 from J, leaving 7 bases between them. The germline V gene encodes CDR1 MNHEY and CDR2 SVGAGI. The CDR3 covers 13 residues. The CDR3, as DNA: TGTGCCAGCAGTTTCCGGGGGAACACTGAAGCTTTCTTT. Protein product: CASSFRGNTEAFF.

The sample holds one count of this clone. CDR3 amino acids: CSASDLAKNIQYF. CDR3 sequence (DNA): TGCAGTGCTAGTGATCTAGCCAAAAACATTCAGTACTTC. The chain carries TRBV20-1 and TRBJ2-4; unclear D gene. Germline V gene sequence: CDR1 DFQATT, CDR2 SNEGSKA (reference sequence). V was pared by 3 bases and J by 0 bases, with 6 bases between. The CDR3 is made up of 13 amino acids.

This chain joins TRBV6-2 or TRBV6-3 and TRBJ1-1; no clear D gene. This CDR3 has 17 residues. Between the trimmed V and J ends, which lost 0 bases and 1 base, there was a span of 15 bases. Germline V gene sequence: CDR1 MNHEY, CDR2 SVGEGT. The CDR3 spells CASSYSGRESGNTEAFF. CDR3 bases: TGTGCCAGCAGTTACTCGGGGAGGGAAAGTGGGAACACTGAAGCTTTCTTT.

This clone was picked up a small number of times. The V gene is TRBV4-3, the J gene TRBJ1-2; 8 bases are shared with TRBD1. V lost 1 base to trimming and J lost 7 bases; unmatched junction nucleotides: 8. CDR1 and CDR2 (germline): LGHNA, YSLEER. The CDR3 has 15 amino acids. CDR3 region: CASSQAQTGVGGYTF. In DNA form, the CDR3 reads TGCGCCAGCAGCCAAGCCCAGACAGGGGTCGGTGGCTACACCTTC.

The chain is built from TRBV9 and TRBJ2-2, with 7 bases aligning to TRBD1. Germline CDR1 is SGDLS and CDR2 is YYNGEE. Germline trimming cut 5 bases from V and 4 bases from J; bases unmatched to any gene: 5. This CDR3 comprises 14 residues. The CDR3 sequence is CASRGTEFTGELFF. CDR3 DNA: TGTGCCAGCAGAGGGACAGAGTTCACCGGGGAGCTGTTTTTT. Looking up the rest from reference TRBV9 and TRBJ2-2 gives the full variable domain: DSGVTQTPKHLITATGQRVTLRCSPRSGDLSVYWYQQSLDQGLQFLIQYYNGEERAKGNILERFSAQQFPDLHSELNLSSLELGDSALYFCASRGTEFTGELFFGEGSRLTVL.

The V call is TRBV27, the J call TRBJ1-5; unclear D gene. V lost 6 bases, J lost 2 bases, and 11 bases lay in between. This CDR3 has 14 amino acids. Germline V gives CDR1 MNHEY, CDR2 SMNVEV (reference sequence). CDR3 DNA sequence: TGTGCCAGCAGCCGAGAAGTAGGCAATCAGCCCCAGCATTTT. Translation gives CASSREVGNQPQHF.

V usage is TRBV19 and J usage is TRBJ1-1, with D perhaps matching TRBD1 (6 bases). The V gene lost 4 bases and the J gene lost 0 bases, with 15 bases spanning the gap. Germline-derived CDR1 and CDR2 are LNHDA and SQIVND (reference sequence). The CDR3 consists of 16 residues. The CDR3 reads CASSNSGGSVNTEAFF. For the CDR3, the DNA is TGTGCCAGTAGTAATTCGGGGGGCAGTGTGAACACTGAAGCTTTCTTT.

V and J are TRBV30 and TRBJ2-5; perhaps TRBD1 as D (6 bases). Trimming cost V 2 bases and J 4 bases, with 11 bases left between them. Germline-derived CDR1 and CDR2 are GTSNPN and SVGIG (reference sequence). This CDR3 has 13 residues. The CDR3 sequence: CAWSPQGRETQYF. DNA of the CDR3: TGTGCCTGGAGTCCCCAGGGGAGAGAGACCCAGTACTTC.

This clone occurred a few times. The CDR3 bases are TGTGCCAGTAGTAGGGGACAGAGAACCTACGAGCAGTACTTC. Protein: CASSRGQRTYEQYF. This chain links TRBV19 with TRBJ2-7; 7 positions match TRBD1. Losses at the gene ends were 4 bases for V and 2 bases for J; bases not matched to a gene: 5. Germline lookup yields CDR1 LNHDA and CDR2 SQIVND (reference sequence). The CDR3 is 14 amino acids. The variable domain in full, with the rest retrieved from reference TRBV19 and TRBJ2-7, is DGGITQSPKYLFRKEGQNVTLSCEQNLNHDAMYWYRQDPGQGLRLIYYSQIVNDFQKGDIAEGYSVSREKKESFPLTVTSAQKNPTAFYLCASSRGQRTYEQYFGPGTRLTVT.

This sequence joins TRBV10-3 and TRBJ1-2; D might be TRBD1 (6 bases). CDR3 length: 17 amino acids. Trimming removed 0 bases at V and 1 base at J, with 15 bases between. Germline V lookup: CDR1 ENHRY, CDR2 SYGVKD. The chain's CDR3 is CAISESPTGTYNYGYTF. For the CDR3, the DNA is TGTGCCATCAGTGAGTCCCCCACAGGGACCTATAACTATGGCTACACCTTC.

The chain has TRBV5-6 and TRBJ2-7; D is possibly TRBD1 (6 bases). The ends were cut back, 0 bases at V and 6 bases at J, with 16 bases in the middle. Germline CDR1 and CDR2: SGHDT and YYEEEE. This CDR3 has 15 residues. CDR3 residues: CASSLEGTPTPEQYF. The CDR3 nucleotides are TGTGCCAGCAGCTTGGAAGGGACACCTACCCCCGAGCAGTACTTC.

This clone was seen once. The chain carries TRBV7-9 and TRBJ2-2; D ambiguous. The CDR3 runs to 15 residues. V lost 1 base to trimming and J lost 0 bases, with 6 bases between them. Germline CDR1 reads SEHNR; CDR2 reads FQNEAQ (reference sequence). CDR3 protein: CASSLDSPNTGELFF. The CDR3 region has the DNA TGTGCCAGCAGCTTAGACAGTCCGAACACCGGGGAGCTGTTTTTT.